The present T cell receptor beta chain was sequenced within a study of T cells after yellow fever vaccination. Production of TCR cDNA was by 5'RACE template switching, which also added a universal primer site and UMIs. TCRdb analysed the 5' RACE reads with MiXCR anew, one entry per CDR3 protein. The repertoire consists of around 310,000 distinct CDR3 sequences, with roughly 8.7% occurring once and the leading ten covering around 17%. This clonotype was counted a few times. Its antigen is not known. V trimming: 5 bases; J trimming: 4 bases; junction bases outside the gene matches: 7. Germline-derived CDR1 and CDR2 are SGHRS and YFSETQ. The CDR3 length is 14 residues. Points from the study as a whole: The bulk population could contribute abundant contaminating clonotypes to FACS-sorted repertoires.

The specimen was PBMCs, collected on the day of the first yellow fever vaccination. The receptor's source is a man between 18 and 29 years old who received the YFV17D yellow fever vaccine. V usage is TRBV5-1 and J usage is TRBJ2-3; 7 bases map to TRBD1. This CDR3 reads CASRYRQGADTQYF. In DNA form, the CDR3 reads TGCGCCAGCAGATACCGACAGGGAGCAGATACGCAGTATTTT.